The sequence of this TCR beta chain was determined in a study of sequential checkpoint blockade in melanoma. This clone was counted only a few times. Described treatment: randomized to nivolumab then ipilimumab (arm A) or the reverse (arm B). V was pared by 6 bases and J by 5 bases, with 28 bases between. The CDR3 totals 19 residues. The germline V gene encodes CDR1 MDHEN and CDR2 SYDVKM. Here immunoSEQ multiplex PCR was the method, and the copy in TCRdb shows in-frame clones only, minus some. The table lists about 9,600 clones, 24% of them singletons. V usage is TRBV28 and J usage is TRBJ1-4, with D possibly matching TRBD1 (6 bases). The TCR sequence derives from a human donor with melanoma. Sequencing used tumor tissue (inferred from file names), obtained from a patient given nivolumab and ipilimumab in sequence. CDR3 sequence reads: CASSPRRWTESEQNEKLFF. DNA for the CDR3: TGTGCCAGCAGCCCCCGTAGATGGACAGAGAGCGAACAAAATGAAAAACTGTTTTTT.